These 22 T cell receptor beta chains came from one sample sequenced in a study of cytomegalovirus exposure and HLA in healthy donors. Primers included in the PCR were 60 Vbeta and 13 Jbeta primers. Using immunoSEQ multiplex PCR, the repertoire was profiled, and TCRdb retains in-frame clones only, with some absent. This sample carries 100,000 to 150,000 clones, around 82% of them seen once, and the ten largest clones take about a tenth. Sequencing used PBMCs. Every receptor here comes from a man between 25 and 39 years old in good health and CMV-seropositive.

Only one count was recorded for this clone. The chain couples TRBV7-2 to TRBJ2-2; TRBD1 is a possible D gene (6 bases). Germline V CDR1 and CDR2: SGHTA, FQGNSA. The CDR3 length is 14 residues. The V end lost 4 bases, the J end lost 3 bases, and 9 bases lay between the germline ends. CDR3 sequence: CASSSGQHTGELFF. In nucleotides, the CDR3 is TGTGCCAGCAGCTCCGGACAGCACACCGGGGAGCTGTTTTTT.

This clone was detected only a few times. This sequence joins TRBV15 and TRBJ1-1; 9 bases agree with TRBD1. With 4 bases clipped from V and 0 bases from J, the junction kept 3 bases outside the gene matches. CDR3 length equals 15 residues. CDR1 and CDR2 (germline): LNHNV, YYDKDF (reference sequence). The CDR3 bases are TGTGCCACCAGCATGAGGACAGGGGTGAACACTGAAGCTTTCTTT. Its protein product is CATSMRTGVNTEAFF. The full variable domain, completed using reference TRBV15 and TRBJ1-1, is DAMVIQNPRYQVTQFGKPVTLSCSQTLNHNVMYWYQQKSSQAPKLLFHYYDKDFNNEADTPDNFQSRRPNTSFCFLDIRSPGLGDTAMYLCATSMRTGVNTEAFFGQGTRLTVV.

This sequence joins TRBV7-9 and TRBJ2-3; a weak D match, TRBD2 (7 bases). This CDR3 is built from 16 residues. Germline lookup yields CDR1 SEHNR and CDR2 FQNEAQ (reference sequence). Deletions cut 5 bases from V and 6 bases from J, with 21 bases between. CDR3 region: CASSDRGGTQADTQYF. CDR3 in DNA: TGTGCCAGCAGCGATAGGGGGGGGACCCAGGCGGATACGCAGTATTTT.

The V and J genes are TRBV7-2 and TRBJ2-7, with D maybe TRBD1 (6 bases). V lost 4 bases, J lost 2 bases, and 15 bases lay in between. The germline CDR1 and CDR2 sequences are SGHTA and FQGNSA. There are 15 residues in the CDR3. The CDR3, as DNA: TGTGCCAGCAGCTCGCCCGGGACAAGCCCCTACGAGCAGTACTTC. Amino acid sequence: CASSSPGTSPYEQYF.

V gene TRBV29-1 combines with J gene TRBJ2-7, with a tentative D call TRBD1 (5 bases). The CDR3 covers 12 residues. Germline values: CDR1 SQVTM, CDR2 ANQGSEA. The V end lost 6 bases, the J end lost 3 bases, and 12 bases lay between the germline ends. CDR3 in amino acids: CSVPLQGYEQYF. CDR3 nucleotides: TGCAGCGTCCCCCTCCAGGGCTACGAGCAGTACTTC.

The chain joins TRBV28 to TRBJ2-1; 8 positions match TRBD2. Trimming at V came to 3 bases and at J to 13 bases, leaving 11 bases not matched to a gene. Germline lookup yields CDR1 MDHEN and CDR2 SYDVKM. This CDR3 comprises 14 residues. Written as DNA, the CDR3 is TGTGCCAGCAGTTTTACTAGCGGAAACTCATATCAGTTCTTC. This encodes CASSFTSGNSYQFF.

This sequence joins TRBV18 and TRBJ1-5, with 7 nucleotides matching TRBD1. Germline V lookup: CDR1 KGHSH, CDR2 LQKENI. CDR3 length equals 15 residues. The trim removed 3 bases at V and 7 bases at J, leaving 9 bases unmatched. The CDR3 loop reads CASSPTTGVNQPQHF. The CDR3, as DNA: TGTGCCAGCTCACCCACAACAGGGGTTAACCAGCCCCAGCATTTT.

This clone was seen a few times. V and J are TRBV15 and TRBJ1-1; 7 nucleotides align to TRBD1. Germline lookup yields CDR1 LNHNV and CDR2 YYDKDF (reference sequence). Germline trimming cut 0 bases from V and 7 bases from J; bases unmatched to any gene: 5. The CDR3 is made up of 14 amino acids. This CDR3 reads CATSRDLGDSEAFF. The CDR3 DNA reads TGTGCCACCAGCAGAGATCTAGGGGACAGTGAAGCTTTCTTT.

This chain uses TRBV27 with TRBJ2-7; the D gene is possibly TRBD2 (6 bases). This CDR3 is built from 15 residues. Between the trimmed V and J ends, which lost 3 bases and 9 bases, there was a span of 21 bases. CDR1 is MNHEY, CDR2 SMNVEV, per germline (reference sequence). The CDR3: CASSFSGGDHLPQYF. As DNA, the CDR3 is TGTGCCAGCAGTTTCTCTGGAGGGGACCATCTCCCGCAGTACTTC.

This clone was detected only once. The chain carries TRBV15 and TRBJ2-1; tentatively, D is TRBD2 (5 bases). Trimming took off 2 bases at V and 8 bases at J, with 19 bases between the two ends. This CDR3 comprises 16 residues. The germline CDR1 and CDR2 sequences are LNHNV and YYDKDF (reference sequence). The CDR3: CATSRSSGYVGDEQFF. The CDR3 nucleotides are TGTGCCACCAGCAGATCTTCGGGGTATGTGGGTGATGAGCAGTTCTTC.

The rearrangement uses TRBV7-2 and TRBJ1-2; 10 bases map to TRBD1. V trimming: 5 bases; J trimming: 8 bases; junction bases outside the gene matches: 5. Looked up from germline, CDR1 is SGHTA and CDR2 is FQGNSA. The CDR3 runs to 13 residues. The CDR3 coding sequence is TGTGCCAGCAGCCGAGGGGACAGGGGCGGCTACACCTTC. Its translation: CASSRGDRGGYTF.

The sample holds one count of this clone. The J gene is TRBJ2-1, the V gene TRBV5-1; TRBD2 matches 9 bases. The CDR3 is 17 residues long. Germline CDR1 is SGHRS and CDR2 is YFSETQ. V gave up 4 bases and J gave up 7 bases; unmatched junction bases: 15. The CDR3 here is CASSHSLLAGAKNEQFF. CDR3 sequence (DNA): TGCGCCAGCAGCCATTCGTTATTAGCGGGAGCGAAGAATGAGCAGTTCTTC. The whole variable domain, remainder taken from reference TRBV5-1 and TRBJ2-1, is KAGVTQTPRYLIKTRGQQVTLSCSPISGHRSVSWYQQTPGQGLQFLFEYFSETQRNKGNFPGRFSGRQFSNSRSEMNVSTLELGDSALYLCASSHSLLAGAKNEQFFGPGTRLTVL.

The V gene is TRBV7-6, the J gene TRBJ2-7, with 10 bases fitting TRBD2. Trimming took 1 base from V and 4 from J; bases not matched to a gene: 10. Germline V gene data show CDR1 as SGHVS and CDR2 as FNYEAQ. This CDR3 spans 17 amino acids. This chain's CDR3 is CASSLVASGSVAYEQYF. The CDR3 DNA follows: TGTGCCAGCAGCTTAGTGGCTAGCGGGAGTGTGGCTTACGAGCAGTACTTC.

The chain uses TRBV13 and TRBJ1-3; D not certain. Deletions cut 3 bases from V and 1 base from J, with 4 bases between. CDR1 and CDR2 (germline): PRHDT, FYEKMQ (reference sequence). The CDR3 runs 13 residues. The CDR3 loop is CASSFVSGNTIYF. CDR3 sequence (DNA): TGTGCCAGCAGCTTCGTGTCTGGAAACACCATATATTTT.

CDR3 amino acids: CASSPREGAPGNEQFF. The DNA of the CDR3 is TGTGCCAGCAGTCCCCGGGAGGGGGCGCCAGGAAATGAGCAGTTCTTC. This rearrangement joins TRBV6-6 to TRBJ2-1; tentative D call: TRBD2 (8 bases). CDR1 is MNHNY and CDR2 is SVGAGI in the germline V gene (reference sequence). The CDR3 has 16 residues. Trimming took off 5 bases at V and 7 bases at J, with 21 bases between the two ends.

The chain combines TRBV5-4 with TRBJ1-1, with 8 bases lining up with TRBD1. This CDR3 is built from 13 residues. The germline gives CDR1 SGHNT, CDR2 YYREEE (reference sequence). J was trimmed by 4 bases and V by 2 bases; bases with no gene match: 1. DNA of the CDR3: TGTGCCAGCAGCTTTGACAGGGGCACTGAAGCTTTCTTT. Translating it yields CASSFDRGTEAFF. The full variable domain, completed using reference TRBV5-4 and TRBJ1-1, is ETGVTQSPTHLIKTRGQQVTLRCSSQSGHNTVSWYQQALGQGPQFIFQYYREEENGRGNFPPRFSGLQFPNYSSELNVNALELDDSALYLCASSFDRGTEAFFGQGTRLTVV.

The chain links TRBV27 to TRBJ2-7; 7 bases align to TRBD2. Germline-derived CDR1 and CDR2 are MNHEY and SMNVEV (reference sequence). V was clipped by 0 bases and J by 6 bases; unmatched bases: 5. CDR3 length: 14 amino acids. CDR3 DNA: TGTGCCAGCAGTTTATCGGCGGGAGCACCCGAGCAGTACTTC. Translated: CASSLSAGAPEQYF.

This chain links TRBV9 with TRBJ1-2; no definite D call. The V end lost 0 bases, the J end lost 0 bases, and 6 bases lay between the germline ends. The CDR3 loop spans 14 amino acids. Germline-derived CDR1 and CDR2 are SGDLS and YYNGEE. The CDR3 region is CASSVALSNYGYTF. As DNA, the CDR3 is TGTGCCAGCAGCGTAGCCCTTTCTAACTATGGCTACACCTTC.

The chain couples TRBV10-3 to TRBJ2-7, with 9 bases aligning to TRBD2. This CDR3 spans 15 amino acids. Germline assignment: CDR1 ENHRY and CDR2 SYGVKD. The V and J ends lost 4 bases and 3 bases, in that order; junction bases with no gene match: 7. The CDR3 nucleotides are TGTGCCATCAGTGGGCCAGCGGGAGGTGTCTACGAGCAGTACTTC. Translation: CAISGPAGGVYEQYF.

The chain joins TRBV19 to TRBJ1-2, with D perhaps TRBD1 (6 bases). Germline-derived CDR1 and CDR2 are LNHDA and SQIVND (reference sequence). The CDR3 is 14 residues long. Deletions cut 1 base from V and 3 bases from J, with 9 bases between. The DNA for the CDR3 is TGTGCCAGTAGTATAGCCACAGGGTACTATGGCTACACCTTC. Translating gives CASSIATGYYGYTF.

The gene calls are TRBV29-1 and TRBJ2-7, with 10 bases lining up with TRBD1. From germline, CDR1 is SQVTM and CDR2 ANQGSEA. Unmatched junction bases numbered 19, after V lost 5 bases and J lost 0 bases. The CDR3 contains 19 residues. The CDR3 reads CSVRPALGDRGLFSYEQYF. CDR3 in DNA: TGCAGCGTTCGCCCGGCTTTAGGGGACAGGGGCCTCTTCTCCTACGAGCAGTACTTC.

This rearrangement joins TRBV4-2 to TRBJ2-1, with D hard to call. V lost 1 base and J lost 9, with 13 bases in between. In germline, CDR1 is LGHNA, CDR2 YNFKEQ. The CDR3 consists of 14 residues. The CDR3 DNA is TGTGCCAGCAGCCAAGGAGAGCGACTGGGTGAGCAGTTCTTC. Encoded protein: CASSQGERLGEQFF.